This T cell receptor beta chain was sequenced for a study of cytotoxic CD8 clonotypes in ibrutinib-treated CLL. Study-level background: Patients attained 25 or so partial and 2 complete responses; at median about 74 months, roughly 15 remained remitted while about twelve progressed.

The germline gives CDR1 LNHDA, CDR2 SQIVND (reference sequence). The V end lost 3 bases, the J end lost 3 bases, and 20 bases lay between the germline ends. This CDR3 is 17 amino acids long. The method was immunoSEQ multiplex PCR; TCRdb's version includes in-frame clones alone and lacks a portion of them. The table has approximately 70,000 clones, approximately 90% seen once; the top ten hold approximately 3.1%. The sequencing here drew on PBMCs, taken after 12 months of ibrutinib treatment. The chain recombines TRBV19 with TRBJ1-1; D uncertain. This clonotype was sampled from a human donor with chronic lymphocytic leukemia. This chain's CDR3 is CASSMAFSLTRDTEAFF. The CDR3 bases are TGTGCCAGTAGTATGGCCTTCTCCTTGACACGGGACACTGAAGCTTTCTTT.